Below, one TCR beta chain is given with its context. The protocol was immunoSEQ multiplex PCR, while the TCRdb copy is restricted to in-frame clones and leaves out a portion. The profile shows fewer than 600,000 clones, roughly nine tenths of them singletons. The CDR3 length is 10 residues. Trimming shortened V by 7 bases and J by 6 bases, and 10 bases separated the two germline ends. CDR1 DFQATT and CDR2 SNEGSKA come from the germline V gene (reference sequence). This specimen belongs to a study of Ad26.COV2.S vaccination and SARS-CoV-2 variants. This sample's treatment: around 19 received Ad26.COV2.S at low or high dose, single or two shots; about five received placebo; per-sample allocation not given. Collection of samples fell on day 63 after the first vaccine or placebo injection.

The chain joins TRBV20-1 to TRBJ2-7; weak D call: TRBD2 (5 bases). The sequence came from a person aged 18-60 years who received the Ad26.COV2.S COVID-19 vaccine or a placebo. Sequenced material: peripheral blood, taken in a trial of Ad26.COV2.S vaccine versus placebo. This CDR3 reads CSVGSGEQYF. The DNA of the CDR3 is TGCAGTGTTGGGAGCGGCGAGCAGTACTTC.